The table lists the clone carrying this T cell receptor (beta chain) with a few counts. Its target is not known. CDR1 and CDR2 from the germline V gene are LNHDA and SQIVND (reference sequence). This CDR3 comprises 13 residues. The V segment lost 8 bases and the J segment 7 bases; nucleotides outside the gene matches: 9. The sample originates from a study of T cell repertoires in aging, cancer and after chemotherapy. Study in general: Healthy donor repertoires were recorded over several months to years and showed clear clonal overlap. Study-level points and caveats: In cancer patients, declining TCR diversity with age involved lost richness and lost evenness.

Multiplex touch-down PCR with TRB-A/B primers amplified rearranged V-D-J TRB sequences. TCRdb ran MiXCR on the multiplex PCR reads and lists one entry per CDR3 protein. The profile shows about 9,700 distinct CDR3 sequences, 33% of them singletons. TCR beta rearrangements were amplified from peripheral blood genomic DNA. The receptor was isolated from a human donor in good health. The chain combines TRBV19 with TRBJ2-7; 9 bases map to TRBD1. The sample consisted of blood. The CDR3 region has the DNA TGTGCCAGTTCACAGGGGGCGCCCCGAGAGCAGTACTTC. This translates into CASSQGAPREQYF.